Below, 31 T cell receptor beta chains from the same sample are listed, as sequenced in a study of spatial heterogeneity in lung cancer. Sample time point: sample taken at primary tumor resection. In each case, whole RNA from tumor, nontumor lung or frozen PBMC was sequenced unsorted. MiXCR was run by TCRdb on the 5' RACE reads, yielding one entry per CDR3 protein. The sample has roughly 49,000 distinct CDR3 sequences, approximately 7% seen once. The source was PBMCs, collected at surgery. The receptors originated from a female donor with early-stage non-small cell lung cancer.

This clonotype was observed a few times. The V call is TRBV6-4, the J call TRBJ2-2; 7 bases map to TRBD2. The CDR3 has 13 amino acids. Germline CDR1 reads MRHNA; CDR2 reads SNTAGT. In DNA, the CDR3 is TGTGAGGGACGGGGGGTCTACACCGGGGAGCTGTTTTTT. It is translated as CEGRGVYTGELFF.

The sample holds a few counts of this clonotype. CDR3 nucleotides: TGTGCCAGCTCACCTACAGGGGTCGACACTGAAGCTTTCTTT. Translating gives CASSPTGVDTEAFF. The chain employs TRBV18 and TRBJ1-1, with 7 bases matching TRBD1. Germline CDR1 and CDR2: KGHSH and LQKENI. CDR3 size: 14 residues. V gave up 3 bases and J gave up 3 bases; unmatched junction bases: 4.

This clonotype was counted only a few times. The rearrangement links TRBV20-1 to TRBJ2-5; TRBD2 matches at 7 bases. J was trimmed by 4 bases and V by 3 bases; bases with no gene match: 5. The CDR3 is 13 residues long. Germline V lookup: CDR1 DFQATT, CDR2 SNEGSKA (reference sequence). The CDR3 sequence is CSARQLARETQYF. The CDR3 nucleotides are TGCAGTGCTAGGCAACTAGCGAGAGAGACCCAGTACTTC.

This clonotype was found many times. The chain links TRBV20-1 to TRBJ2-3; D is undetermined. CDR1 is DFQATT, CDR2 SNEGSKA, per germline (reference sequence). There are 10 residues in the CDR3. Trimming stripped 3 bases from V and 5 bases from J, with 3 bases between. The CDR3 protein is CSARKDTQYF. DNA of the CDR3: TGCAGTGCTAGGAAAGATACGCAGTATTTT.

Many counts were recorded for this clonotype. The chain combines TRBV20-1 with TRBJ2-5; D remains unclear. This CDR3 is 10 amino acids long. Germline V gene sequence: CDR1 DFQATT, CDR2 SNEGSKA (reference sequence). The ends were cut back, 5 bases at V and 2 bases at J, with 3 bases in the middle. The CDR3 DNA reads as TGCAGTGCTCATCAAGAGACCCAGTACTTC. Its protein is CSAHQETQYF.

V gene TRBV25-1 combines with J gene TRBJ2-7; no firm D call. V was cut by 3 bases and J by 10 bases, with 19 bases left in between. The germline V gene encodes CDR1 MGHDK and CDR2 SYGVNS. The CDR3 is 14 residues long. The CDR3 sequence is CASSDPFGPRPQYF. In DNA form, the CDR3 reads TGTGCCAGCAGTGACCCCTTCGGACCCCGGCCCCAGTACTTC.

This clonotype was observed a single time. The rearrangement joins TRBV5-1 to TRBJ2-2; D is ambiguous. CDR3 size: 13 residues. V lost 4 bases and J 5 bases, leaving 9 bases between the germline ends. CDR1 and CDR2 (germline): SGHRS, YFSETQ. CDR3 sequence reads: CASSPTQTGELFF. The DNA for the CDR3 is TGCGCCAGCAGCCCGACTCAAACCGGGGAGCTGTTTTTT.

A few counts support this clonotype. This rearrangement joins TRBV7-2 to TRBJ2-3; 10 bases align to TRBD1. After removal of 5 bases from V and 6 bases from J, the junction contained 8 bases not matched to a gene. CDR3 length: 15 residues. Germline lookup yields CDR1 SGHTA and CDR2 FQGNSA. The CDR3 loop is CASSLRWDRGDTQYF. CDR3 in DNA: TGTGCCAGCAGCCTCCGCTGGGACAGGGGTGATACGCAGTATTTT.

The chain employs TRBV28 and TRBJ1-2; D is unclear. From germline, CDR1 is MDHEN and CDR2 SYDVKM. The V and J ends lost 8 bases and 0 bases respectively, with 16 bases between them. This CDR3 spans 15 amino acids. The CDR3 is CASVTATTANYGYTF. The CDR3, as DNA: TGTGCCAGCGTCACAGCCACTACAGCTAACTATGGCTACACCTTC.

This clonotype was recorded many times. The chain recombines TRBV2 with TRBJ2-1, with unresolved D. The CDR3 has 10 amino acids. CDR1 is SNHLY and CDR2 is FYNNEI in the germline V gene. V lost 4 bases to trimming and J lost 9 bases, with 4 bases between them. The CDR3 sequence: CASSVSEQFF. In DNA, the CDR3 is TGTGCCAGCAGTGTGAGTGAGCAGTTCTTC.

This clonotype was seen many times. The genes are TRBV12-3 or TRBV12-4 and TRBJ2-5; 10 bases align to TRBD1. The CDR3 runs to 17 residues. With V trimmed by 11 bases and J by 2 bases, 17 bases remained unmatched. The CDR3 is CARPPRDRGGGQETQYF. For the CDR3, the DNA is TGTGCCCGACCCCCCCGGGACAGGGGTGGTGGGCAAGAGACCCAGTACTTC.

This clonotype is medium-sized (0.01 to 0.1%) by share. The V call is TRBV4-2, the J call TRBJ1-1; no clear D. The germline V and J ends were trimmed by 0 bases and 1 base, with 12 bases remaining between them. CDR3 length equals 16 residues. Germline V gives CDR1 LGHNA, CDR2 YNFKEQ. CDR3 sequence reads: CASSQEGNIWNTEAFF. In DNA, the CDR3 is TGTGCCAGCAGCCAAGAGGGGAACATATGGAACACTGAAGCTTTCTTT.

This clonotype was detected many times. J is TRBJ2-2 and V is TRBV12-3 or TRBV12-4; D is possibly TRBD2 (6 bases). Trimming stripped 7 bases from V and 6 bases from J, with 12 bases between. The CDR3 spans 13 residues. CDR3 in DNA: TGTGCCAGCATGGAGGGTATCGCCGGGGAGCTGTTTTTT. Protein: CASMEGIAGELFF.

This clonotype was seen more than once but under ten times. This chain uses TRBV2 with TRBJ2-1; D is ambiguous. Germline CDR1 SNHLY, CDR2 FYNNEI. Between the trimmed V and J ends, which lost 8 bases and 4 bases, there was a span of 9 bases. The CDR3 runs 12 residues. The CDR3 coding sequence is TGTGCCAGCGGGGTGCGATACAATGAGCAGTTCTTC. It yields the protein CASGVRYNEQFF.

CDR3 region: CASSSTPQETQYF. The DNA of the CDR3 is TGTGCCAGCAGTTCGACACCCCAAGAGACCCAGTACTTC. The gene calls are TRBV27 and TRBJ2-5; D is uncertain. The CDR3 runs 13 residues. The V end lost 4 bases, the J end lost 1 base, and 7 bases lay between the germline ends. CDR1 MNHEY and CDR2 SMNVEV come from the germline V gene (reference sequence).

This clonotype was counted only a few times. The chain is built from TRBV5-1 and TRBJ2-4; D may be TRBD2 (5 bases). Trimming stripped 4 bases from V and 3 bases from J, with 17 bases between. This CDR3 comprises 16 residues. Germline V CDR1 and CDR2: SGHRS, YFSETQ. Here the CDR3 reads CASSGGLLRVKNIQYF. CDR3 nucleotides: TGCGCCAGCAGCGGAGGACTTCTTCGGGTCAAAAACATTCAGTACTTC.

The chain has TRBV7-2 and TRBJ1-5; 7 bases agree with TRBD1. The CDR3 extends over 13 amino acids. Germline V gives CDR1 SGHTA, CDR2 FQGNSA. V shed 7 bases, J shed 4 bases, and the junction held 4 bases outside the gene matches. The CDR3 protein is CASTPGGNQPQHF. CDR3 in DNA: TGTGCCAGCACCCCAGGGGGAAATCAGCCCCAGCATTTT. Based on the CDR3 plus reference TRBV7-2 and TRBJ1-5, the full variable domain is GAGVSQSPSNKVTEKGKDVELRCDPISGHTALYWYRQSLGQGLEFLIYFQGNSAPDKSGLPSDRFSAERTGGSVSTLTIQRTQQEDSAVYLCASTPGGNQPQHFGDGTRLSIL.

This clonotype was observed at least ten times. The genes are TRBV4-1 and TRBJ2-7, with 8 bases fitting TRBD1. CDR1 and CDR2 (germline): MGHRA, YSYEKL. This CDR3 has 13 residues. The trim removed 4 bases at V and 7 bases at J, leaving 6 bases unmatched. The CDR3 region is CASSRTGLEEQYF. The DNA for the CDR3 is TGCGCCAGCAGCCGGACAGGGTTGGAGGAGCAGTACTTC.

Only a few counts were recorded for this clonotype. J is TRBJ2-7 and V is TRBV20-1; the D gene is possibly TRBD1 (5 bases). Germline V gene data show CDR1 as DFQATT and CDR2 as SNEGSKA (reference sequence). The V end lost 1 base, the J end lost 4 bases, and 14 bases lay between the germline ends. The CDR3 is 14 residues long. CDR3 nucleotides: TGCAGTGCTAGAGGTCACGGCAGGGAATACGAGCAGTACTTC. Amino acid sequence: CSARGHGREYEQYF.

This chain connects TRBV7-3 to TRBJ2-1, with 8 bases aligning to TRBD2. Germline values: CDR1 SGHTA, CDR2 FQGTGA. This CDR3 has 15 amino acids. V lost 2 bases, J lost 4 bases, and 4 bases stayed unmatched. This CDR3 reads CASSLEGTSYNEQFF. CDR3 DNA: TGTGCCAGCAGCTTAGAAGGGACTAGTTACAATGAGCAGTTCTTC.

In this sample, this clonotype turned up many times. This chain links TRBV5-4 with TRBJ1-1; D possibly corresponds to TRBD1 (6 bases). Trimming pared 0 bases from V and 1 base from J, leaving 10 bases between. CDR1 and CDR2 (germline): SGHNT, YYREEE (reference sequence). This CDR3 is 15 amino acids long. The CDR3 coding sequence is TGTGCCAGCAGCTTGGTGGGGGCCTCGAACACTGAAGCTTTCTTT. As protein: CASSLVGASNTEAFF.

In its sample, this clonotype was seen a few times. The DNA for the CDR3 is TGTGCCAGCAGTCCCGAGCGGGGGGCTTACGAGCAGTACTTC. Amino acid sequence: CASSPERGAYEQYF. This chain joins TRBV2 and TRBJ2-7; 9 bases agree with TRBD2. Germline CDR1 reads SNHLY; CDR2 reads FYNNEI. The CDR3 is 14 amino acids. The trim removed 5 bases at V and 4 bases at J, leaving 6 bases unmatched.

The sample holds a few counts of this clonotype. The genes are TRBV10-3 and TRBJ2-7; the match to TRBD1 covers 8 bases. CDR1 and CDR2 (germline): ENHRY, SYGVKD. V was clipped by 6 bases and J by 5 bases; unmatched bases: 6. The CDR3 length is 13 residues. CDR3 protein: CAIRQPGQDEQYF. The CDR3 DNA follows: TGTGCCATCAGACAGCCGGGACAGGACGAGCAGTACTTC.

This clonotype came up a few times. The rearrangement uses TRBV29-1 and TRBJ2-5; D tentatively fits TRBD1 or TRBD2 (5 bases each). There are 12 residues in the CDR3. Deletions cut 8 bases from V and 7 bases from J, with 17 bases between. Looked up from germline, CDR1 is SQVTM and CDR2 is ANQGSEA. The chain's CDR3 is CSPRDLLGTQYF. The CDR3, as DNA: TGCAGCCCTCGGGACCTCTTGGGGACCCAGTACTTC.

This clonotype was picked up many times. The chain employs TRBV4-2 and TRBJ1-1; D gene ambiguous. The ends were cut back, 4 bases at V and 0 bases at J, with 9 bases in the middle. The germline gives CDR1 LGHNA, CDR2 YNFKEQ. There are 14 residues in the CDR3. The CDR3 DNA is TGTGCCAGCAGCCGGTCCGGGGTGAACACTGAAGCTTTCTTT. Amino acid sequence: CASSRSGVNTEAFF.

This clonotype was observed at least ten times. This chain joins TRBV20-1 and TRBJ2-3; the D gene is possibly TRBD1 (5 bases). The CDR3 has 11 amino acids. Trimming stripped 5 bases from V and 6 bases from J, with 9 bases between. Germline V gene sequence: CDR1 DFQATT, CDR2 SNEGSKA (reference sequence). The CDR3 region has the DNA TGCAGTGCTCAGGGCGTGGATACGCAGTATTTT. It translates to CSAQGVDTQYF.

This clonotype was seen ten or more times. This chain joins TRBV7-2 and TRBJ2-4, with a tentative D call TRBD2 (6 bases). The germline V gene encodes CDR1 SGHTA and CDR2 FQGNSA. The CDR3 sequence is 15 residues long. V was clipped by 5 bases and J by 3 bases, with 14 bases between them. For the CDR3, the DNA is TGTGCCAGCAGCGGCGGCGGAGGGGTCAAAAACATTCAGTACTTC. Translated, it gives CASSGGGGVKNIQYF.

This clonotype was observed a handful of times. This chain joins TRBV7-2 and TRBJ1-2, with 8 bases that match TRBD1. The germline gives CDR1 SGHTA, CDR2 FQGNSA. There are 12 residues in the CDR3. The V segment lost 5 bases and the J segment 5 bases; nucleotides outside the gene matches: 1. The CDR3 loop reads CASSGQGYGYTF. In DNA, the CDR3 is TGTGCCAGCAGCGGACAGGGATATGGCTACACCTTC. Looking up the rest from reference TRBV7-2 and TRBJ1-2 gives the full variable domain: GAGVSQSPSNKVTEKGKDVELRCDPISGHTALYWYRQSLGQGLEFLIYFQGNSAPDKSGLPSDRFSAERTGGSVSTLTIQRTQQEDSAVYLCASSGQGYGYTFGSGTRLTVV.

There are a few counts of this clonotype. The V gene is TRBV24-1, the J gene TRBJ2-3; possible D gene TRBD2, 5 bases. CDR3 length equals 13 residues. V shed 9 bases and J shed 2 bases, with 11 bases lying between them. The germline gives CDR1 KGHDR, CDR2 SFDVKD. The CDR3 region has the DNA TGTGCCACCGGAGGTCCTATCACAGATACGCAGTATTTT. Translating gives CATGGPITDTQYF.

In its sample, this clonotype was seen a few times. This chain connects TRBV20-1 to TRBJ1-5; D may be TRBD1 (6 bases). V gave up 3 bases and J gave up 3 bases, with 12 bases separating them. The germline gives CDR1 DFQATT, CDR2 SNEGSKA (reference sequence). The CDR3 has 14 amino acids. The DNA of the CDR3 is TGCAGTGCTAGTCTAAGGGGGGCCAATCAGCCCCAGCATTTT. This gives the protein CSASLRGANQPQHF.

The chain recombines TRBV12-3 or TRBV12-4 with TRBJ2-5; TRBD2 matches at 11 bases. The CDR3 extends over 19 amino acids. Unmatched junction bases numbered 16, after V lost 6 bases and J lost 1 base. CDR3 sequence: CASSHIGLAGRGSQETQYF. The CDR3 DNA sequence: TGTGCCAGCAGCCACATCGGACTAGCGGGTAGGGGGTCCCAAGAGACCCAGTACTTC.